These 14 T cell receptor beta chains share one sample of origin, sequenced in a study of OX40 agonist ivuxolimab in advanced cancers. The repertoire was sequenced with immunoSEQ multiplex PCR; TCRdb's copy has only in-frame clones and lacks some. The table records 65,000 to 85,000 clones, about nine tenths of them present only once. The sequenced sample was CD4+ or CD8+ T cells sorted from blood, obtained in a trial of the OX40 agonist ivuxolimab. The receptors were gathered from an adult with an advanced solid tumor such as melanoma, head and neck, liver or kidney cancer.

This sequence joins TRBV7-9 and TRBJ2-5; 10 bases fit TRBD1. V shed 5 bases and J 3 bases; nucleotides not matched to a gene: 6. Germline CDR1 reads SEHNR; CDR2 reads FQNEAQ (reference sequence). The CDR3 is made up of 15 amino acids. The CDR3 protein is CASSPRGTGEETQYF. DNA for the CDR3: TGTGCCAGCAGCCCCAGGGGGACAGGGGAAGAGACCCAGTACTTC.

This clone has only one observation. This rearrangement joins TRBV27 to TRBJ2-7, with D hard to call. The CDR3 spans 12 residues. Germline V gene lookup returns CDR1 MNHEY and CDR2 SMNVEV (reference sequence). Trimming removed 6 bases from V and 7 bases from J, with 13 bases in between. CDR3 residues: CASRVGLQEQYF. The DNA of the CDR3 is TGTGCCAGCAGGGTAGGGTTGCAAGAGCAGTACTTC.

V gene TRBV5-1 combines with J gene TRBJ2-3; 8 bases map to TRBD2. This CDR3 spans 14 amino acids. The V gene's germline CDR1 is SGHRS and CDR2 YFSETQ. The junction had 3 bases not matched to a gene; V was cut back by 4 bases and J by 2 bases. The CDR3 nucleotides read TGCGCCAGCAGCGGCGGGGGGAACACAGATACGCAGTATTTT. It specifies CASSGGGNTDTQYF.

V and J are TRBV18 and TRBJ2-5; TRBD1 agrees at 12 bases. Looked up from germline, CDR1 is KGHSH and CDR2 is LQKENI. The CDR3 spans 18 residues. The junction had 12 bases not matched to a gene; V was cut back by 2 bases and J by 5 bases. The CDR3 region is CASSPNQPGQGAGETQYF. In DNA, the CDR3 is TGTGCCAGCTCACCAAACCAACCGGGACAGGGGGCTGGGGAGACCCAGTACTTC.

This clone occurred once. In nucleotides, the CDR3 is TGTGCCAGCAGTGGAGGGTCCCCAGATACGCAGTATTTT. This sequence encodes CASSGGSPDTQYF. The rearrangement links TRBV2 to TRBJ2-3; D is perhaps TRBD2 (5 bases). Trimming removed 4 bases from V and 4 bases from J, with 9 bases in between. This CDR3 spans 13 amino acids. CDR1 is SNHLY, CDR2 FYNNEI, per germline.

The gene calls are TRBV10-3 and TRBJ2-3, with 10 bases identical to TRBD2. From germline, CDR1 is ENHRY and CDR2 SYGVKD. J was trimmed by 6 bases and V by 4 bases; bases with no gene match: 4. The CDR3 consists of 14 residues. The DNA of the CDR3 is TGTGCCATCAGTGTAGCGGGGGGCAGGGATACGCAGTATTTT. Amino acid sequence: CAISVAGGRDTQYF.

The chain couples TRBV19 to TRBJ2-3, with 8 bases identical to TRBD2. The CDR3 loop spans 15 amino acids. The ends lost 8 bases at V and 2 bases at J; junction bases unmatched: 9. Per the germline V gene, CDR1 is LNHDA and CDR2 is SQIVND (reference sequence). CDR3 residues: CASQGTSMVTDTQYF. Here the CDR3 DNA reads TGTGCCAGTCAGGGGACTAGTATGGTCACAGATACGCAGTATTTT. The full variable domain, in which reference TRBV19 and TRBJ2-3 provide the parts outside the CDR3, is DGGITQSPKYLFRKEGQNVTLSCEQNLNHDAMYWYRQDPGQGLRLIYYSQIVNDFQKGDIAEGYSVSREKKESFPLTVTSAQKNPTAFYLCASQGTSMVTDTQYFGPGTRLTVL.

DNA of the CDR3: TGTGCCAGCAGCGTAGGGTCAGGGGCAGATGGAAACACCATATATTTT. As protein: CASSVGSGADGNTIYF. The gene calls are TRBV9 and TRBJ1-3; D may be TRBD1 (6 bases). V lost 0 bases to trimming and J lost 3 bases, with 13 bases between them. Germline assignment: CDR1 SGDLS and CDR2 YYNGEE. This CDR3 has 16 amino acids.

The rearrangement links TRBV6-1 to TRBJ1-1; no reliable D call. Germline CDR1 is MNHNS and CDR2 is SASEGT. This CDR3 region has 13 residues. V was clipped by 2 bases and J by 0 bases, with 4 bases between them. Here the CDR3 reads CASSEIMNTEAFF. The CDR3, as DNA: TGTGCCAGCAGTGAAATTATGAACACTGAAGCTTTCTTT.

The chain is built from TRBV19 and TRBJ2-7; a weak D match, TRBD1 (5 bases). The CDR3 sequence is 15 residues long. Trimming left V 1 base short and J 3 bases short, with 13 bases between. Germline CDR1 LNHDA, CDR2 SQIVND (reference sequence). DNA for the CDR3: TGTGCCAGTAGTATAGGGGGCCAGGGTCACTACGAGCAGTACTTC. It translates to CASSIGGQGHYEQYF.

The CDR3 here is CASSLGGDTQYF. The CDR3 DNA is TGTGCCAGCAGCTTAGGGGGCGATACGCAGTATTTT. This rearrangement joins TRBV13 to TRBJ2-3; no firm D call. The CDR3 runs 12 residues. From germline, CDR1 is PRHDT and CDR2 FYEKMQ (reference sequence). V shed 0 bases and J shed 6 bases, with 4 bases lying between them. Full variable domain (outside the CDR3, taken from reference TRBV13 and TRBJ2-3): AAGVIQSPRHLIKEKRETATLKCYPIPRHDTVYWYQQGPGQDPQFLISFYEKMQSDKGSIPDRFSAQQFSDYHSELNMSSLELGDSALYFCASSLGGDTQYFGPGTRLTVL.

The CDR3 is CSAKGESNQPQHF. In DNA form, the CDR3 reads TGCAGCGCCAAGGGGGAGAGCAATCAGCCCCAGCATTTT. The V call is TRBV29-1, the J call TRBJ1-5, with D perhaps TRBD1 (6 bases). Germline V CDR1 and CDR2: SQVTM, ANQGSEA. Trimming pared 7 bases from V and 1 base from J, leaving 11 bases between. This CDR3 comprises 13 residues.

A word on this clone: The sample carries other DNA sequences with the same CDR3. This sequence joins TRBV18 and TRBJ2-5; D is uncertain. The V end was cut by 1 base, the J end by 5 bases, with 8 bases between. Germline loops: CDR1 KGHSH, CDR2 LQKENI. This CDR3 is 13 amino acids long. The CDR3 spells CASSPQGGETQYF. As DNA, the CDR3 is TGTGCCAGCTCACCACAGGGCGGCGAGACCCAGTACTTC.

J is TRBJ1-1 and V is TRBV2; 7 nucleotides match TRBD1. CDR1 and CDR2 from the germline V gene are SNHLY and FYNNEI. This CDR3 has 15 residues. The V and J ends lost 7 bases and 1 base, in that order; junction bases with no gene match: 9. DNA of the CDR3: TGTGCCAGCACCCTCCAGGGACAGCAGAACACTGAAGCTTTCTTT. It yields the protein CASTLQGQQNTEAFF.